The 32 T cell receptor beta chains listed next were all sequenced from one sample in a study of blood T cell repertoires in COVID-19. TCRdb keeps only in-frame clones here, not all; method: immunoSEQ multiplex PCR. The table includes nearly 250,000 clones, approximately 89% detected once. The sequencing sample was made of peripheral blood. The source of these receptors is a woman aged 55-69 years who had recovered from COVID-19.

CDR3 sequence (DNA): TGTGCCAGCAGCTTAGCGGGGGGGTACGAGCAGTACTTC. Protein: CASSLAGGYEQYF. V gene TRBV7-2 combines with J gene TRBJ2-7; 7 nucleotides agree with TRBD2. V lost 0 bases to trimming and J lost 4 bases; unmatched junction nucleotides: 0. From germline, CDR1 is SGHTA and CDR2 FQGNSA. The CDR3 consists of 13 residues.

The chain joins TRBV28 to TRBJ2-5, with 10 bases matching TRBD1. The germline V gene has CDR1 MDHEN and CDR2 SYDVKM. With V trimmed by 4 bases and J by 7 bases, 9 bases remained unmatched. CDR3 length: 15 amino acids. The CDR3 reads CASSSRQGAGGTQYF. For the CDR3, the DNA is TGTGCCAGCAGTTCCAGACAGGGGGCTGGAGGGACCCAGTACTTC.

The CDR3 region is CASRNRGGYTF. The CDR3 DNA reads as TGTGCCAGCAGGAATAGAGGGGGCTACACCTTC. The chain has TRBV12-3 or TRBV12-4 and TRBJ1-2; D is uncertain. CDR3 length: 11 residues. V was clipped by 6 bases and J by 8 bases, with 10 bases between them.

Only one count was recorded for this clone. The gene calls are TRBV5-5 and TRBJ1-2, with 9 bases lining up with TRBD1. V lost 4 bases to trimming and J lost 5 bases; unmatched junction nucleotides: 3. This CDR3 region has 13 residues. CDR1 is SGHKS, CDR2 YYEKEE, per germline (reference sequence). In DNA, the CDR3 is TGTGCCAGCAGCCCCGGACAGGGGTATGGCTACACCTTC. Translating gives CASSPGQGYGYTF. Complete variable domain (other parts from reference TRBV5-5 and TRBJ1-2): DAGVTQSPTHLIKTRGQQVTLRCSPISGHKSVSWYQQVLGQGPQFIFQYYEKEERGRGNFPDRFSARQFPNYSSELNVNALLLGDSALYLCASSPGQGYGYTFGSGTRLTVV.

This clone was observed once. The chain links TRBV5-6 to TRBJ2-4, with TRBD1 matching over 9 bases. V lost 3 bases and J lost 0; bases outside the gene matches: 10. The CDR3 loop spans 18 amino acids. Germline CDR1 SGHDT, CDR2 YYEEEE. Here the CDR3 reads CASSSRYRGREAKNIQYF. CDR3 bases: TGTGCCAGCAGCTCCCGTTACAGGGGGCGCGAAGCCAAAAACATTCAGTACTTC. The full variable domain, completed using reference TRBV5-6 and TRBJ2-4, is DAGVTQSPTHLIKTRGQQVTLRCSPKSGHDTVSWYQQALGQGPQFIFQYYEEEERQRGNFPDRFSGHQFPNYSSELNVNALLLGDSALYLCASSSRYRGREAKNIQYFGAGTRLSVL.

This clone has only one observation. Here the CDR3 reads CASSYFRTSYTYNEQFF. The CDR3 bases are TGTGCCAGCAGTTATTTCAGGACTAGCTACACCTACAATGAGCAGTTCTTC. The J gene is TRBJ2-1, the V gene TRBV6-2 or TRBV6-3; 8 bases are a match to TRBD2. The CDR3 has 17 residues. The V gene end was trimmed by 3 bases and the J gene end by 2 bases; junction bases not matched to a gene: 9. The germline V gene encodes CDR1 MNHEY and CDR2 SVGEGT.

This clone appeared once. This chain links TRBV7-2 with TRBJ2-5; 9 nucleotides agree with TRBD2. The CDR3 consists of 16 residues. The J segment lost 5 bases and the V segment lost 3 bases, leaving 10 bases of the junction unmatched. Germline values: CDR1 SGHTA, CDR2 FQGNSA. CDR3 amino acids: CASSFVAAGGPETQYF. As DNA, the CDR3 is TGTGCCAGCAGCTTTGTAGCGGCGGGGGGGCCTGAGACCCAGTACTTC.

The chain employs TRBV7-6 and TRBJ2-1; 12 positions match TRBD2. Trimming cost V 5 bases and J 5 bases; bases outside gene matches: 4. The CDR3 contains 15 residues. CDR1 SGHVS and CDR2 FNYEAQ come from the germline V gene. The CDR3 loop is CASSPSGGADNEQFF. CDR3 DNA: TGTGCCAGCAGCCCTAGCGGGGGGGCCGACAATGAGCAGTTCTTC.

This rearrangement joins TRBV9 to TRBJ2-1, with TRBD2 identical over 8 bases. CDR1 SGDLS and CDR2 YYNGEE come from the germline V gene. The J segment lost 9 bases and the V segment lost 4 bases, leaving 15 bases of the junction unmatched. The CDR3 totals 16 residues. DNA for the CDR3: TGTGCCAGCAGCTCCCCGGCGGGGGGCCCCCGGGCTGAGCAGTTCTTC. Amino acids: CASSSPAGGPRAEQFF.

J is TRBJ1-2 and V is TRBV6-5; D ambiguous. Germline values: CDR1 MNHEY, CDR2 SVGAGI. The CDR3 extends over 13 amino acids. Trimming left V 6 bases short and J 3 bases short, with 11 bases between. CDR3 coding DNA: TGTGCCAGCAGCTTCCCCCCTCACTATGGCTACACCTTC. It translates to CASSFPPHYGYTF.

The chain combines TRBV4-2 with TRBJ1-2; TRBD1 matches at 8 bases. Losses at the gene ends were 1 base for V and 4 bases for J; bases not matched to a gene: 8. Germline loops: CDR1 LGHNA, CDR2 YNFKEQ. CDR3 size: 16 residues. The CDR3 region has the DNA TGTGCCAGCAGCCAAGCGTCAAACAGGGGGGCCTATGGCTACACCTTC. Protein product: CASSQASNRGAYGYTF.

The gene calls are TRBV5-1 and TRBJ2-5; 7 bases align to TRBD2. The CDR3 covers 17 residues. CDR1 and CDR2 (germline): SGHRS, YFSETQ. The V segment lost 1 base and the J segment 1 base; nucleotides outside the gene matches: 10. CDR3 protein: CASSLKMAGDIQETQYF. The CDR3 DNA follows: TGCGCCAGCAGCTTGAAAATGGCGGGGGATATCCAAGAGACCCAGTACTTC. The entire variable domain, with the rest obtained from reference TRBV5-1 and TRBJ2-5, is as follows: KAGVTQTPRYLIKTRGQQVTLSCSPISGHRSVSWYQQTPGQGLQFLFEYFSETQRNKGNFPGRFSGRQFSNSRSEMNVSTLELGDSALYLCASSLKMAGDIQETQYFGPGTRLLVL.

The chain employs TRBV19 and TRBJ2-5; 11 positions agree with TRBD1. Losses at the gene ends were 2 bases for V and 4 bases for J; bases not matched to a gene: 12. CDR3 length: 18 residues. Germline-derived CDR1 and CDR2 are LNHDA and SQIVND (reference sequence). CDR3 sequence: CASSINPSGTGGRETQYF. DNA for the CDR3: TGTGCCAGTAGTATAAATCCCTCAGGGACAGGGGGGCGAGAGACCCAGTACTTC.

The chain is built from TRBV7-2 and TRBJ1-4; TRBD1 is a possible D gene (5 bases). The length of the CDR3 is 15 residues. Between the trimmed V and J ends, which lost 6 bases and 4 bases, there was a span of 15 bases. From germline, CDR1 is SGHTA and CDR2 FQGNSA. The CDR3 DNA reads TGTGCCAGCAGTCTGATGGGGCAGGGTAATGAAAAACTGTTTTTT. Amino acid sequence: CASSLMGQGNEKLFF.

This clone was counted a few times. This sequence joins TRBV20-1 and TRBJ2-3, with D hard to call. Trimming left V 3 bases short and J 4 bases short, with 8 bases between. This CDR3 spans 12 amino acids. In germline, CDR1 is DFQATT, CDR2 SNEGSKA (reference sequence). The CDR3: CSASPRSDTQYF. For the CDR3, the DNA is TGCAGTGCTAGTCCCAGATCAGATACGCAGTATTTT.

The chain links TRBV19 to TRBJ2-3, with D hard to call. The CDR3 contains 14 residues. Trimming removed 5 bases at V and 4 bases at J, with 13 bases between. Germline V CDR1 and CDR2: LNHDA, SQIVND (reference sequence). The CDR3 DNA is TGTGCCAGTAGTCCCACAGATTGGGCAGATACGCAGTATTTT. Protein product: CASSPTDWADTQYF.

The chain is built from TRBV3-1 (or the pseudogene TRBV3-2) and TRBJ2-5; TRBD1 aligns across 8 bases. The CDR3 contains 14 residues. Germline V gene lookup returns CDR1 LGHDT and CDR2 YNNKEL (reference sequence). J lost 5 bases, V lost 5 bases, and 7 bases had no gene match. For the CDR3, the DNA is TGTGCCAGCAGCTCCGGACAGGGAAGGGAGACCCAGTACTTC. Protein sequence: CASSSGQGRETQYF.

The CDR3 protein is CASSQDTRGAYEQYF. As DNA, the CDR3 is TGTGCCAGCAGCCAAGATACCCGGGGGGCCTACGAGCAGTACTTC. The chain joins TRBV4-2 to TRBJ2-7; 7 nucleotides match TRBD2. The CDR3 is 15 residues long. V shed 0 bases, J shed 2 bases, and the junction held 4 bases outside the gene matches. Germline V gives CDR1 LGHNA, CDR2 YNFKEQ.

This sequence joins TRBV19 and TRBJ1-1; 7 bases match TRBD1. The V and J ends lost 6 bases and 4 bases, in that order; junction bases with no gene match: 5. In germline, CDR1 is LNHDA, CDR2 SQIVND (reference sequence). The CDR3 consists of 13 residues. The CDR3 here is CASSHQGGTEAFF. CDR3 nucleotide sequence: TGTGCCAGTAGCCACCAGGGGGGCACTGAAGCTTTCTTT.

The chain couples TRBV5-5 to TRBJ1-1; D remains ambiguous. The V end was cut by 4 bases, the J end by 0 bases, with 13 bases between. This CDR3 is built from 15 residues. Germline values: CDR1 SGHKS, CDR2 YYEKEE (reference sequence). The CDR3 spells CASSPLSGMNTEAFF. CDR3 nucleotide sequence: TGTGCCAGCAGCCCGCTTTCAGGCATGAACACTGAAGCTTTCTTT. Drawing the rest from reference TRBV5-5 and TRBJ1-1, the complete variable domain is DAGVTQSPTHLIKTRGQQVTLRCSPISGHKSVSWYQQVLGQGPQFIFQYYEKEERGRGNFPDRFSARQFPNYSSELNVNALLLGDSALYLCASSPLSGMNTEAFFGQGTRLTVV.

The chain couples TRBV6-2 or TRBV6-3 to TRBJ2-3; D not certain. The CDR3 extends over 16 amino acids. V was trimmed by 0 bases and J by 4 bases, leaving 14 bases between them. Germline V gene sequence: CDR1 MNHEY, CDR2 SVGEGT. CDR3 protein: CASSYSSSYGADTQYF. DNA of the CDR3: TGTGCCAGCAGTTACTCGAGTAGCTACGGAGCAGATACGCAGTATTTT.

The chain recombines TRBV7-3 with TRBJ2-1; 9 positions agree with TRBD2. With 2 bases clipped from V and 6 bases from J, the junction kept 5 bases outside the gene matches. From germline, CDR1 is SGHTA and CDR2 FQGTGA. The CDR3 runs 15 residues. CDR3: CASSLAGGPFNEQFF. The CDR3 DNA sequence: TGTGCCAGCAGCTTAGCGGGGGGGCCATTCAATGAGCAGTTCTTC.

CDR3 in amino acids: CASSFGTGYGYTF. The CDR3 nucleotides read TGCGCCAGCAGCTTTGGGACAGGGTATGGCTACACCTTC. The genes are TRBV5-1 and TRBJ1-2, with 9 nucleotides matching TRBD1. Looked up from germline, CDR1 is SGHRS and CDR2 is YFSETQ. Unmatched junction bases numbered 1, after V lost 2 bases and J lost 5 bases. The CDR3 is 13 residues long.

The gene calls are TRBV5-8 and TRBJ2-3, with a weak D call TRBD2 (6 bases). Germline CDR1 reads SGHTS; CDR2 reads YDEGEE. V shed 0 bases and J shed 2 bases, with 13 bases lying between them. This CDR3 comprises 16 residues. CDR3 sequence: CASSLGSGLLTDTQYF. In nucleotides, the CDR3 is TGTGCCAGCAGCTTGGGGTCGGGACTCCTCACAGATACGCAGTATTTT.

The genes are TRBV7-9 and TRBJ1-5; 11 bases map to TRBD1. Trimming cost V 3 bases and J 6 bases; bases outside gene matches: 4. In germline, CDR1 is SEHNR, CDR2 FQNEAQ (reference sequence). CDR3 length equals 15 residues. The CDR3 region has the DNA TGTGCCAGCAGCTTGGACAGGGGGCAAGGTCAGCCCCAGCATTTT. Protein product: CASSLDRGQGQPQHF.

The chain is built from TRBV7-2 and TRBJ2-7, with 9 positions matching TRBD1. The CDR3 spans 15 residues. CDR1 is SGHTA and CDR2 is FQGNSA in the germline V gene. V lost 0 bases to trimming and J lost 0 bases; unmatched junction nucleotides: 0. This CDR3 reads CASSLAQGASYEQYF. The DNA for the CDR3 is TGTGCCAGCAGCTTAGCACAGGGGGCCTCCTACGAGCAGTACTTC.

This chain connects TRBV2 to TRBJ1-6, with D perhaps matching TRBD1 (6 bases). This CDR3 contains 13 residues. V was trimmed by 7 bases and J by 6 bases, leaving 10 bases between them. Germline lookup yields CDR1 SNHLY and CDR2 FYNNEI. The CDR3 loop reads CASIAGANSPLHF. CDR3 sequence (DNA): TGTGCCAGCATAGCAGGGGCTAATTCACCCCTCCACTTT. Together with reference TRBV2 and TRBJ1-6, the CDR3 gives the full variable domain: EPEVTQTPSHQVTQMGQEVILRCVPISNHLYFYWYRQILGQKVEFLVSFYNNEISEKSEIFDDQFSVERPDGSNFTLKIRSTKLEDSAMYFCASIAGANSPLHFGNGTRLTVT.

The CDR3 here is CASSWDSNNEQFF. CDR3 nucleotides: TGCGCCAGCAGCTGGGACAGTAACAATGAGCAGTTCTTC. V and J are TRBV5-1 and TRBJ2-1; 7 bases are shared with TRBD1. This CDR3 comprises 13 residues. J was trimmed by 5 bases and V by 3 bases; bases with no gene match: 2. Germline CDR1 SGHRS, CDR2 YFSETQ.

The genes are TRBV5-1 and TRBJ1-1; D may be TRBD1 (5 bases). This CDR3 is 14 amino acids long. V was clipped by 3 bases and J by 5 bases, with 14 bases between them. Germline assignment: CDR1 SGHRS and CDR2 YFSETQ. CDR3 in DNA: TGCGCCAGCAGCTCGCAGGGTCGTGGGACTGAAGCTTTCTTT. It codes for CASSSQGRGTEAFF.

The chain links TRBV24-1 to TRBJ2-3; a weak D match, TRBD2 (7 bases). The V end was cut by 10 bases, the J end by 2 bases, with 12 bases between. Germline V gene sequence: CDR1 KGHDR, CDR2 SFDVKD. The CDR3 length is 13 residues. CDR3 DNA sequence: TGTGCCACGGGGGGGCAGAACACAGATACGCAGTATTTT. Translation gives CATGGQNTDTQYF.

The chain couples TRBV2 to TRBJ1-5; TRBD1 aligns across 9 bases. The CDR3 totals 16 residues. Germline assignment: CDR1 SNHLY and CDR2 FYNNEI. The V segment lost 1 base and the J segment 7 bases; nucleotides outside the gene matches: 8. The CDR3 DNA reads TGTGCCAGCAGTGAAGGGGGACAGGGCACGGGGCAGCCCCAGCATTTT. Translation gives CASSEGGQGTGQPQHF.

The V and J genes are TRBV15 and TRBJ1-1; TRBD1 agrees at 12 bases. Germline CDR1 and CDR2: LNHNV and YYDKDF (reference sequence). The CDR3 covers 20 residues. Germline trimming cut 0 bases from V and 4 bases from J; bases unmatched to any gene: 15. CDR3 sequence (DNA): TGTGCCACCAGCAGAGAAGGTATAGGGACAGGGGGCGACTATATCACTGAAGCTTTCTTT. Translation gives CATSREGIGTGGDYITEAFF.